Given below is one T cell receptor (beta chain) in context. What it binds is unknown. The read gets to within 3 residues of the CDR3 end, and the germline J gene fills in the rest. The data are from a study of Tregs in tolerant kidney transplant recipients. Study-level findings and limits: For some patients, primers changed over time, blocking nucleotide-level comparison. The small number of patients limits these findings pending further validation. Tregs expanded with activated donor B cells seemed most donor-specific.

Unstimulated regulatory T cells (CD4+CD25+CD127-), CD4+CD25- non-regulatory cells, CD4 and CD8 cells were FACS-sorted from thawed PBMCs. Germline CDR1 SGHVS, CDR2 FNYEAQ. V trimming: 2 bases; J trimming: 0 bases; junction bases outside the gene matches: 6. This CDR3 has 17 residues. Sequencing was performed with immunoSEQ multiplex PCR; in TCRdb, only in-frame clones are kept and a portion is missing. Recorded for this sample: fewer than 35,000 clones. The clonotype comes from a human donor who received a combined kidney and bone marrow transplant. This sample comprised CD8+ T cells from blood, obtained before the transplant. V is TRBV7-6 and J is TRBJ2-3, with 9 bases fitting TRBD1. CDR3 bases read: TGTGCCAGCAGCTTAACCACAGGGGGCCTAAGCACAGATACG. Translated: CASSLTTGGLSTDT. The whole CDR3 reads CASSLTTGGLSTDTQYF. The entire variable domain, with the rest obtained from reference TRBV7-6 and TRBJ2-3, is as follows: GAGVSQSPRYKVTKRGQDVALRCDPISGHVSLYWYRQALGQGPEFLTYFNYEAQQDKSGLPNDRFSAERPEGSISTLTIQRTEQRDSAMYRCASSLTTGGLSTDTQYFGPGTRLTVL.